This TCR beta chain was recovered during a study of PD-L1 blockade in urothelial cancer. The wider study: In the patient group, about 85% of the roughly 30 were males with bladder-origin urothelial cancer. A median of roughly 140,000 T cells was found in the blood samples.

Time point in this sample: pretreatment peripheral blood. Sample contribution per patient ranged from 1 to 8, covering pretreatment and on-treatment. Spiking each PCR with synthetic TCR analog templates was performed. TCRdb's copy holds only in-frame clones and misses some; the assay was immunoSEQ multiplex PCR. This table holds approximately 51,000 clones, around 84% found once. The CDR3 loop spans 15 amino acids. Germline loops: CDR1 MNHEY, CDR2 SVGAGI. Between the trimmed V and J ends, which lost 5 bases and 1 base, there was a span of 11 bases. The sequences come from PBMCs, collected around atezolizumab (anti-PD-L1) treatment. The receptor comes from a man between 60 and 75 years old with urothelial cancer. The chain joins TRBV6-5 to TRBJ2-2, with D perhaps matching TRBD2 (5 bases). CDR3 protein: CASSTRSGNTGELFF. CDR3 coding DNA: TGTGCCAGCAGTACCCGAAGCGGGAACACCGGGGAGCTGTTTTTT.